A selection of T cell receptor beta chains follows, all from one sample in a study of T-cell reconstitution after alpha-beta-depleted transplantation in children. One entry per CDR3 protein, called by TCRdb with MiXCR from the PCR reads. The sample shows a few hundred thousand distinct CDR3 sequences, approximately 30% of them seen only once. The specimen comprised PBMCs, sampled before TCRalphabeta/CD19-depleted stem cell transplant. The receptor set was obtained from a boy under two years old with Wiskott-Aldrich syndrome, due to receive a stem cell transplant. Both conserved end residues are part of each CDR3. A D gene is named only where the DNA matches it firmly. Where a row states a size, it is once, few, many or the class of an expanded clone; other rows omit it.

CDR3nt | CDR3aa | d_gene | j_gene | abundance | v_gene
TGCAGTGCTAGTAGGGACCCCGATCAGCCCCAGCATTTT | CSASRDPDQPQHF | - | TRBJ1-5 | - | TRBV20-1
TGTGCCAGCAGCTTGGATTGGAAGACCCATTACTTC | CASSLDWKTHYF | - | TRBJ2-5 | - | TRBV5-6
TGTGCCAGCAGTCTAAGAGCCATTATTCAGACAGGACTAACCTACGAGCAGTACTTC | CASSLRAIIQTGLTYEQYF | - | TRBJ2-7 | - | TRBV12-3/TRBV12-4
TGTGCCAGCTCACCAATGGGTGAGCAGTTCTTC | CASSPMGEQFF | - | TRBJ2-1 | - | TRBV18
TGTGCCTGGAGTGACCACGACTATAAGGACACAATAGCTAGCGGTAACTACAATGAGCAGTTCTTC | CAWSDHDYKDTIASGNYNEQFF | TRBD2 | TRBJ2-1 | few | TRBV30
TGTGCCAGCAGGCAGGGACTAGGGCGGTACAATGAGCAGTTCTTC | CASRQGLGRYNEQFF | TRBD2 | TRBJ2-1 | - | TRBV6-1
TGCGCCAGCAGCTTGGAAACAGGTCCTATCTACAATGAGCAGTTCTTC | CASSLETGPIYNEQFF | - | TRBJ2-1 | - | TRBV5-1
TGCGCCAGCAGCCCGGGGGGACTAGCGGGAACAACAGATACGCAGTATTTT | CASSPGGLAGTTDTQYF | TRBD2 | TRBJ2-3 | - | TRBV5-1
TGTGCCAGCAGTGGATCCTACGAGCAGTACTTC | CASSGSYEQYF | - | TRBJ2-7 | many | TRBV25-1
TGCGCCAGCAGCTTGGAGATAGCGGGCCTACGCGGCGATGAGCAGTTCTTC | CASSLEIAGLRGDEQFF | TRBD2 | TRBJ2-1 | few | TRBV5-1
TGTGCCAGCAGTTCCCGACAGGGTTGGAACTATGGCTACACCTTC | CASSSRQGWNYGYTF | TRBD1 | TRBJ1-2 | - | TRBV6-5
TGCAGTGCAGAGGCCAGCCGGGGCACAGATACGCAGTATTTT | CSAEASRGTDTQYF | - | TRBJ2-3 | - | TRBV20-1
TGCAGCGTTACCGGGACTAGCTTCACAGATACGCAGTATTTT | CSVTGTSFTDTQYF | TRBD2 | TRBJ2-3 | few | TRBV29-1
TGTGCCAGCAGCGTAGATGGGGGCAGCTACACCTTC | CASSVDGGSYTF | - | TRBJ1-2 | - | TRBV9
TGTGCCAGCAGCCAAGTTGGGGGACAGCAGTTCTTC | CASSQVGGQQFF | - | TRBJ2-1 | - | TRBV3-1